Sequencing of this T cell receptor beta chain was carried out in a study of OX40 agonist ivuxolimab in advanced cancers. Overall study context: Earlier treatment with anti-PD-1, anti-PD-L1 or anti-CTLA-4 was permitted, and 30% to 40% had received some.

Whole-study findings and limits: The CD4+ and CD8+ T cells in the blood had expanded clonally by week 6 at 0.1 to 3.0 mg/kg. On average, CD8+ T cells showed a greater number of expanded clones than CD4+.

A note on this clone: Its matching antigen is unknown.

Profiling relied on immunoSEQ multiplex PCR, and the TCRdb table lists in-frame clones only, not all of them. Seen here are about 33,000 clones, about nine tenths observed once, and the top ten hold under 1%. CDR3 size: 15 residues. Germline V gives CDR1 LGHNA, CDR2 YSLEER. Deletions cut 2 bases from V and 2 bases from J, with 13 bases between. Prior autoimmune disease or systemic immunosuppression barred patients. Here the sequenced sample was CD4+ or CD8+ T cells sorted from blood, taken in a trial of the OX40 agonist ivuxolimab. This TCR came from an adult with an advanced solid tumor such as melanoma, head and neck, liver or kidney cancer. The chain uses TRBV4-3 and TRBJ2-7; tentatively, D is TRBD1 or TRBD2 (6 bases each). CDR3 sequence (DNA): TGCGCCAGCAGCCAATCTACGGGGGACACCTACGAGCAGTACTTC. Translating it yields CASSQSTGDTYEQYF.